Listed below are T cell receptor beta chains from one sample, sequenced in a study of T cell responses to AZD1222 COVID-19 vaccine. Profiled with immunoSEQ multiplex PCR; TCRdb holds only in-frame clones, not every one. The table shows some 120,000 clones, with 80% to 95% occurring only once. The sample in question was peripheral blood, obtained 28 days after the second AZD1222 dose. Receptor source: an adult who received the AZD1222 COVID-19 vaccine. The CDR3 runs from the conserved cysteine through the conserved F or W. The order of the fields is D gene, clone size, J gene, V gene, CDR3 protein, CDR3 DNA. D genes are given only for firm matches. Clone size is shown for a subset of rows, as once, few, many or a class of expanded clone.

>TRBD1|few|TRBJ1-2|TRBV3-1/TRBV3-2
CASSQGTGGYGYTF
TGTGCCAGCAGCCAAGGGACAGGGGGGTATGGCTACACCTTC
>-|-|TRBJ2-7|TRBV5-4
CASSVPDRNYYEQYF
TGTGCCAGCAGCGTACCAGACAGGAACTACTACGAGCAGTACTTC
>-|-|TRBJ1-6|TRBV7-9
CASSSGGNVEPLHF
TGTGCCAGCAGCTCGGGGGGGAACGTCGAGCCCCTCCACTTT
>-|-|TRBJ2-5|TRBV15
CATSRGDQQETQYF
TGTGCCACCAGCAGGGGGGACCAACAAGAGACCCAGTACTTC
>TRBD1|once|TRBJ1-3|TRBV3-1/TRBV3-2
CASSQDFGTGVHTIYF
TGTGCCAGCAGCCAAGATTTTGGGACAGGGGTGCACACCATATATTTT
>-|-|TRBJ1-6|TRBV6-6
CASVGALRTEIGF
TGTGCCAGCGTTGGGGCCCTCCGGACAGAGATCGGCTTT
>TRBD1|-|TRBJ1-2|TRBV7-2
CASNNRRTGGPFYGYTF
TGTGCCAGCAACAATCGACGGACAGGGGGCCCCTTTTATGGCTACACCTTC
>-|-|TRBJ2-1|TRBV12-3/TRBV12-4
CASASPGPRGQFF
TGTGCCAGCGCATCTCCGGGCCCCCGGGGGCAGTTCTTC
>-|-|TRBJ1-5|TRBV5-4
CASSLDRANQPQHF
TGTGCCAGCAGCTTGGACAGGGCGAATCAGCCCCAGCATTTT
>TRBD1|-|TRBJ2-5|TRBV12-5
CASGLTGAQETQYF
TGTGCTAGTGGCCTGACAGGGGCCCAAGAGACCCAGTACTTC
>-|-|TRBJ1-5|TRBV3-1/TRBV3-2
CASSQEYLDPSNQPQHF
TGTGCCAGCAGCCAAGAGTACCTGGATCCTAGCAATCAGCCCCAGCATTTT
>-|-|TRBJ2-2|TRBV4-1
CASSPDWTGELFF
TGCGCCAGCAGCCCCGACTGGACCGGGGAGCTGTTTTTT